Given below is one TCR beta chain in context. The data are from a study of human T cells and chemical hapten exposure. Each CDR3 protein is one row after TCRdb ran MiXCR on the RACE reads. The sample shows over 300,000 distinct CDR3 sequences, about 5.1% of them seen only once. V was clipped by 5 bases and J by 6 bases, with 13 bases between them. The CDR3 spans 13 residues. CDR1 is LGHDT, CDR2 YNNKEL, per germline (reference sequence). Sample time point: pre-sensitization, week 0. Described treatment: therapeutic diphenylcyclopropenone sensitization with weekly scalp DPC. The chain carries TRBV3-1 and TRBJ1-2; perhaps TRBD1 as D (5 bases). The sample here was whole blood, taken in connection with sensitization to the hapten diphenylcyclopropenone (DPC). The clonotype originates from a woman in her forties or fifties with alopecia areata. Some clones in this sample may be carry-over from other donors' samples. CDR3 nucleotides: TGTGCCAGCAGCAGGCCAGGGAAAGATGGCTACACCTTC. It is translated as CASSRPGKDGYTF.